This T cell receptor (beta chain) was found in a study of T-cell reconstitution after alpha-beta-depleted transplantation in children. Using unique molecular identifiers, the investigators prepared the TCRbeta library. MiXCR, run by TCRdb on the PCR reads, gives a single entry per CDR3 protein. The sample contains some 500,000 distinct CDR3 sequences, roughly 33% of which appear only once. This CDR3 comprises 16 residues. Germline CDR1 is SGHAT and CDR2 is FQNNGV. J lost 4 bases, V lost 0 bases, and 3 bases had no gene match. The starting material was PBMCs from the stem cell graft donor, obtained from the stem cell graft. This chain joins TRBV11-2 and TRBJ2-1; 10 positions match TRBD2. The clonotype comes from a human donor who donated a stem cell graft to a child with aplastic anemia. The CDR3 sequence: CASSLDLAGVYNEQFF. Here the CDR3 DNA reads TGTGCCAGCAGCTTAGATCTAGCGGGAGTATACAATGAGCAGTTCTTC.